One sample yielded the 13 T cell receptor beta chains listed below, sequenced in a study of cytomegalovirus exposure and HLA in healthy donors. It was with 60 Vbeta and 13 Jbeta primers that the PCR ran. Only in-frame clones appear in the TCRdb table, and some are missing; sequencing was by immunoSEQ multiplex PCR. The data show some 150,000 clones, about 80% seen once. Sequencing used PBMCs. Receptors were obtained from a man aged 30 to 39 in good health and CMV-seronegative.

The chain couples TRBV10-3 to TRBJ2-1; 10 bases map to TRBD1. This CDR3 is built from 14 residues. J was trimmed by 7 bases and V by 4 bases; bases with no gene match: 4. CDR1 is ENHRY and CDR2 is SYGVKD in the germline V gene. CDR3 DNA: TGTGCCATCAGTGGACAGGGGGCCCGGAATGAGCAGTTCTTC. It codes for CAISGQGARNEQFF.

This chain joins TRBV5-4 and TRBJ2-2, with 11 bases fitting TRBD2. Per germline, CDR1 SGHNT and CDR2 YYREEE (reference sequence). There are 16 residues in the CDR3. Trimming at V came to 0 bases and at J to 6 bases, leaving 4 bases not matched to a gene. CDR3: CASSLELAGGAGELFF. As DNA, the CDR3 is TGTGCCAGCAGCTTGGAATTAGCGGGAGGGGCCGGGGAGCTGTTTTTT. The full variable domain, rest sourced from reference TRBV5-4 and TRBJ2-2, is ETGVTQSPTHLIKTRGQQVTLRCSSQSGHNTVSWYQQALGQGPQFIFQYYREEENGRGNFPPRFSGLQFPNYSSELNVNALELDDSALYLCASSLELAGGAGELFFGEGSRLTVL.

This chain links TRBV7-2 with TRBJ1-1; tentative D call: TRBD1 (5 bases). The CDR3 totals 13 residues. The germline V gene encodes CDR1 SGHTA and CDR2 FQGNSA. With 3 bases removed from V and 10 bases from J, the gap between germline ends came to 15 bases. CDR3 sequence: CASSLGQRRGAFF. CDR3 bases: TGTGCCAGCAGCTTGGGGCAGCGGAGGGGAGCTTTCTTT.

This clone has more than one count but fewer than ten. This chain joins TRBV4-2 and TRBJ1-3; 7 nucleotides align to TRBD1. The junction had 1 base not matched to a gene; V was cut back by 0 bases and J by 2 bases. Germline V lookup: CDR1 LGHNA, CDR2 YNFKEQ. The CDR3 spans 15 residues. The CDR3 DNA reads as TGTGCCAGCAGCCAAGAAAGGGGGCCTGGAAACACCATATATTTT. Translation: CASSQERGPGNTIYF.

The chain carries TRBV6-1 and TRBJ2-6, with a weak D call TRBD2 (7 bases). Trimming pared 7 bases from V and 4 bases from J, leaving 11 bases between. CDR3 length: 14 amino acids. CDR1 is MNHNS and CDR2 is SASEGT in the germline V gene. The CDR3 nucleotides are TGTGCCAGCATGGGGGGGCGCGGGGCCAACGTCCTGACTTTC. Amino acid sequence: CASMGGRGANVLTF.

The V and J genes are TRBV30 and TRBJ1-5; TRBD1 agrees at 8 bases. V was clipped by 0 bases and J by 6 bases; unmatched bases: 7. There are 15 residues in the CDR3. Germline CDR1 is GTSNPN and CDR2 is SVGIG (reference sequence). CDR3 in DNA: TGTGCCTGGAGTGTAGGGCCAGGGGGCCGTCAGCCCCAGCATTTT. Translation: CAWSVGPGGRQPQHF.

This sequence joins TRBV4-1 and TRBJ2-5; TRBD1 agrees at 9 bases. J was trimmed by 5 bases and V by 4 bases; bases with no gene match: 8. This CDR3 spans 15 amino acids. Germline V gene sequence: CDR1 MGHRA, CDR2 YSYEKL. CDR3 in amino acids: CASSLGQGYGETQYF. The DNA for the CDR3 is TGCGCCAGCAGCCTGGGACAGGGTTATGGGGAGACCCAGTACTTC.

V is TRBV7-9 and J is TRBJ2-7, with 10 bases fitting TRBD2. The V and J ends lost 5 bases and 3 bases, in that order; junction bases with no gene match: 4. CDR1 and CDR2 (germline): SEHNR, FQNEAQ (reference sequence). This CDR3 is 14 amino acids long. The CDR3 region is CASSPTSGVYEQYF. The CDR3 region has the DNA TGTGCCAGCAGCCCAACTAGCGGGGTCTACGAGCAGTACTTC.

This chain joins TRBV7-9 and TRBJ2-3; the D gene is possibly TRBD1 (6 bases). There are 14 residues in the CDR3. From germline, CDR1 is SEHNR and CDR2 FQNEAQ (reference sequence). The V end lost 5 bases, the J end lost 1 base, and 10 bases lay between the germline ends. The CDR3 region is CASSQRQGTDTQYF. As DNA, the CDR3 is TGTGCCAGCAGCCAAAGACAGGGCACAGATACGCAGTATTTT. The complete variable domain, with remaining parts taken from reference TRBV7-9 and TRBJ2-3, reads DTGVSQNPRHKITKRGQNVTFRCDPISEHNRLYWYRQTLGQGPEFLTYFQNEAQLEKSRLLSDRFSAERPKGSFSTLEIQRTEQGDSAMYLCASSQRQGTDTQYFGPGTRLTVL.

The CDR3 DNA follows: TGTGCCGGGGGGGCGGGAGGCACAGATACGCAGTATTTT. Protein: CAGGAGGTDTQYF. The genes are TRBV7-9 and TRBJ2-3, with D possibly TRBD2 on 7 matching bases. V gave up 11 bases and J gave up 1 base, with 13 bases separating them. The CDR3 length is 13 residues. Germline V gene lookup returns CDR1 SEHNR and CDR2 FQNEAQ (reference sequence).

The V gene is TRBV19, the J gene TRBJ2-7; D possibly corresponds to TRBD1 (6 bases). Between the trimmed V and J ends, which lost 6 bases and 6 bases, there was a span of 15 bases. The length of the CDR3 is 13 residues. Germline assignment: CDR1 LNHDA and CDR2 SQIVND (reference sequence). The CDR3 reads CASRRSGVGEQYF. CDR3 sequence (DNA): TGTGCCAGTAGACGGTCAGGGGTGGGCGAGCAGTACTTC.

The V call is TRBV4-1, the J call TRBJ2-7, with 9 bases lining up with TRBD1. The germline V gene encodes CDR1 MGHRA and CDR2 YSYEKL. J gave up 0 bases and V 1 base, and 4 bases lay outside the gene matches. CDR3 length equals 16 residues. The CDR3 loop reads CASSQAGTGSSYEQYF. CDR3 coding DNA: TGCGCCAGCAGCCAAGCCGGGACAGGGAGCTCCTACGAGCAGTACTTC.

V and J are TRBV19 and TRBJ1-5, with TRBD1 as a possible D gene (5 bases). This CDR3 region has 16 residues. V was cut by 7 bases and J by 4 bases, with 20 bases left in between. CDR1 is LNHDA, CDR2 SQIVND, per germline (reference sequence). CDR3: CASTPWGEGINQPQHF. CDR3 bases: TGTGCCAGTACTCCATGGGGGGAGGGGATTAATCAGCCCCAGCATTTT.